One sample yielded the 5 T cell receptor beta chains listed below, sequenced in a study of cytomegalovirus exposure and HLA in healthy donors. Method: immunoSEQ multiplex PCR; TCRdb's copy keeps in-frame clones and lacks some. The sample has a few hundred thousand clones; about 90% are singletons. The source material was PBMCs. The receptors stem from a woman younger than 30 in good health and CMV-seronegative.

This chain's CDR3 is CASSLTGAHNEQFF. The CDR3 DNA sequence: TGTGCCAGCAGCTTGACAGGGGCACACAATGAGCAGTTCTTC. V is TRBV7-2 and J is TRBJ2-1; 8 bases are a match to TRBD1. Germline V gene lookup returns CDR1 SGHTA and CDR2 FQGNSA. V lost 3 bases to trimming and J lost 5 bases; unmatched junction nucleotides: 3. CDR3 size: 14 residues.

The V and J genes are TRBV2 and TRBJ1-2; TRBD1 matches 9 bases. Germline V gives CDR1 SNHLY, CDR2 FYNNEI. Trimming took 2 bases from V and 5 from J; bases not matched to a gene: 18. The CDR3 loop spans 19 amino acids. This chain's CDR3 is CASSESAGTGGPPAYGYTF. CDR3 in DNA: TGTGCCAGCAGTGAATCGGCGGGTACAGGGGGCCCCCCCGCATATGGCTACACCTTC.

This clone was observed a handful of times. The chain uses TRBV30 and TRBJ1-4, with D possibly matching TRBD1 (6 bases). The CDR3 is made up of 15 amino acids. CDR1 is GTSNPN, CDR2 SVGIG, per germline (reference sequence). Trimming took 3 bases from V and 8 from J, leaving 19 bases between them. DNA of the CDR3: TGTGCCTGGAGACCTGTGGGGGGGGCGGACGAAAAACTGTTTTTT. This gives the protein CAWRPVGGADEKLFF.

This clone was observed a single time. This sequence joins TRBV20-1 and TRBJ1-3, with D hard to call. This CDR3 has 11 amino acids. Trimming took 1 base from V and 4 from J, leaving 2 bases between them. The V gene's germline CDR1 is DFQATT and CDR2 SNEGSKA (reference sequence). Here the CDR3 DNA reads TGCAGTGCTAGAGTAGGAAACACCATATATTTT. Translation: CSARVGNTIYF.

The gene calls are TRBV5-6 and TRBJ2-3; D remains unclear. Trimming removed 0 bases from V and 6 bases from J, with 11 bases in between. CDR3 size: 14 residues. Per germline, CDR1 SGHDT and CDR2 YYEEEE. The CDR3 spells CASSLGAALDTQYF. Written as DNA, the CDR3 is TGTGCCAGCAGCTTGGGGGCCGCTTTGGATACGCAGTATTTT.